This is a list of T cell receptor beta chains from one sample in a study of identical twins. TCRdb ran MiXCR on the 5' RACE reads and lists one entry per CDR3 protein. The sample has hundreds of thousands of distinct CDR3 sequences, 20% to 25% seen once. The sample was also linked to a second study, of yellow fever vaccine responses in identical twins.

The sample comprised CD4+ T cells sorted from blood. The receptors originated from a woman aged 18-29 years in good health. CDR3s include the opening cysteine and the closing phenylalanine or tryptophan. The D gene is left open where the match is weak. Clone size, where shown, is once, few, many, or a class for clones that have expanded.

v_call	d_call	clone_size	j_call	cdr3_nt	cdr3_aa
TRBV9	.	.	TRBJ2-2	TGTGCCAGCAGCGGCCCGAAGAACACCGGGGAGCTGTTTTTT	CASSGPKNTGELFF
TRBV2	TRBD2	.	TRBJ2-1	TGTGCCAGCAGTGATTCTCGTCCCGGGACTAGCGGGAAGAGCTCCTACAATGAGCAGTTCTTC	CASSDSRPGTSGKSSYNEQFF
TRBV7-2	TRBD2	few	TRBJ2-3	TGTGCCAGCAGCCTTCGGGGGGAATACACAGATACGCAGTATTTT	CASSLRGEYTDTQYF
TRBV11-2	TRBD2	.	TRBJ2-4	TGTGCCAGCAGCTTAGACGGTGGGCTAGCGGGCCACCTAGCCAAAAACATTCAGTACTTC	CASSLDGGLAGHLAKNIQYF
TRBV12-3/TRBV12-4	.	few	TRBJ2-1	TGTGCCAGCAGTTTCGGGGAGGCGGGGTACAATGAGCAGTTCTTC	CASSFGEAGYNEQFF
TRBV20-1	TRBD1	few	TRBJ2-4	TGCAGTGCTAGAGCAGAGTGGGCAGGGGGCGAGGGGGTAGCCAAAAACATTCAGTACTTC	CSARAEWAGGEGVAKNIQYF
TRBV3-1	TRBD2	.	TRBJ2-5	TGTGCCAGCAGCCCTTCGGCGGGGGGGCTTGAGACCCAGTACTTC	CASSPSAGGLETQYF
TRBV4-2	.	.	TRBJ2-3	TGTGCCAGCAGCCAAGTGGTCGGGCTGAGCACAGATACGCAGTATTTT	CASSQVVGLSTDTQYF
TRBV11-2	.	.	TRBJ2-3	TGTGCCAGCAGGGGAGCCCGGAAGGAGGATACGCAGTATTTT	CASRGARKEDTQYF
TRBV7-8	.	few	TRBJ2-3	TGTGCCAGCAGCTTAAGGCGTACAGCCCCAGATACGCAGTATTTT	CASSLRRTAPDTQYF
TRBV20-1	.	few	TRBJ2-1	TGCAGTGCTAGCCCCTCCACGAGCTCCTACAATGAGCAGTTCTTC	CSASPSTSSYNEQFF
TRBV15	.	.	TRBJ2-1	TGTGCCACCAGCAGAGATCCGGGGGTCTCCTACAATGAGCAGTTCTTC	CATSRDPGVSYNEQFF
TRBV12-3/TRBV12-4	.	few	TRBJ2-3	TGTGCCAGCAGTTTGACTACACGAGATACGCAGTATTTT	CASSLTTRDTQYF
TRBV2	.	few	TRBJ2-7	TGTGCCAGCCTGCGGTCGTTCGGAGAGCAGTACTTC	CASLRSFGEQYF
TRBV10-3	.	.	TRBJ2-5	TGTGCCATCAGTCCCCGGGGACCAGAGACCCAGTACTTC	CAISPRGPETQYF
TRBV9	TRBD1	few	TRBJ2-1	TGTGCCAGCAGCGTAGAGGACAGGGAATACTACAATGAGCAGTTCTTC	CASSVEDREYYNEQFF
TRBV6-1	.	.	TRBJ1-1	TGTGCCAGCAAACGGATGAACACTGAAGCTTTCTTT	CASKRMNTEAFF
TRBV10-3	TRBD1	.	TRBJ1-2	TGTGCCATCAGTTCGGCGAAACAGGGGCTAAATGGCTACACCTTC	CAISSAKQGLNGYTF
TRBV19	TRBD2	few	TRBJ2-1	TGTGCCAGTAAAACGGAGGGACTAGCGGCCACCAATGAGCAGTTCTTC	CASKTEGLAATNEQFF
TRBV4-2	.	.	TRBJ2-3	TGTGCCAGCAGCCAAGAGGGGCTGACTAGAATATTAGATACGCAGTATTTT	CASSQEGLTRILDTQYF
TRBV20-1	.	few	TRBJ2-7	TGCAGTGCTAGATCTGGTGACTGGTCCTACGAGCAGTACTTC	CSARSGDWSYEQYF
TRBV7-9	.	few	TRBJ2-4	TGTGCCAGCAGCTTAGCCACGTCATTAGCCAAAAACATTCAGTACTTC	CASSLATSLAKNIQYF
TRBV6-1	.	.	TRBJ2-7	TGTGCCAGCACTGCCTTGGCGGGACCAGGTCTTTACGAGCAGTACTTC	CASTALAGPGLYEQYF
TRBV28	TRBD2	few	TRBJ2-1	TGTGCCAGCACTGCCAGCGGGAGGCTCAATGAGCAGTTCTTC	CASTASGRLNEQFF
TRBV5-1	.	once	TRBJ2-4	TGCGCCAGCAGCTTGTCCCGGGGGCGGCAAAACATTCAGTACTTC	CASSLSRGRQNIQYF
TRBV12-3/TRBV12-4	.	.	TRBJ2-1	TGTGCCAGCAGCCCTCTCTGGGTCAACAATGAGCAGTTCTTC	CASSPLWVNNEQFF
TRBV19	.	few	TRBJ2-1	TGTGCCAGTAAAGGACCGCCCAGGGACAATGAGCAGTTCTTC	CASKGPPRDNEQFF
TRBV6-1	TRBD1	few	TRBJ2-3	TGTGCCAGCAGTACGGGACAGCCAGGGACAGATACGCAGTATTTT	CASSTGQPGTDTQYF
TRBV4-2	.	few	TRBJ2-7	TGTGCCAGCAGCCGGGATGTATACGAGCAGTACTTC	CASSRDVYEQYF
TRBV10-3	.	few	TRBJ1-6	TGTGCCATCAGTGAGTCCGGGCAAGTTTATAATTCACCCCTCCACTTT	CAISESGQVYNSPLHF
TRBV9	.	many	TRBJ1-2	TGTGCCAGCAGCGTAGGCCAATATGGCTACACCTTC	CASSVGQYGYTF
TRBV3-1	.	.	TRBJ2-3	TGTGCCAGCAGCCAACAAGCGGGTCCCCAGTATTTT	CASSQQAGPQYF
TRBV2	.	.	TRBJ2-3	TGTGCCAGCAGTGGGGATCTGGATACGCAGTATTTT	CASSGDLDTQYF
TRBV29-1	TRBD2	.	TRBJ2-3	TGCAGCGTTGACCCGACTAGCGGCACAGATACGCAGTATTTT	CSVDPTSGTDTQYF
TRBV6-1	TRBD1	few	TRBJ1-2	TGTGCCAGCAGTGAAGCTGACAGGGGTAACTATGGCTACACCTTC	CASSEADRGNYGYTF
TRBV29-1	.	.	TRBJ2-5	TGCAGCGTCCCAGGACAGACTCAAGAGACCCAGTACTTC	CSVPGQTQETQYF
TRBV28	.	.	TRBJ2-7	TGTGCCAGCAGTATCAGGGTTTCCTACGAGCAGTACTTC	CASSIRVSYEQYF
TRBV24-1	TRBD1	.	TRBJ2-7	TGTGCCACCAGTCGTGCGGGACAGGGGTCCTACGAGCAGTACTTC	CATSRAGQGSYEQYF
TRBV12-5	.	few	TRBJ2-7	TGTGCTAGTGGTCCTGATACTAATTTGGGGGAGCAGTACTTC	CASGPDTNLGEQYF
TRBV10-1	TRBD2	.	TRBJ2-1	TGCGCCAGCAGTGGGGGGGGTAGCGGGTACAATGAGCAGTTCTTC	CASSGGGSGYNEQFF
TRBV5-4	.	.	TRBJ2-1	TGTGCCAGCAGCTGGGATGGGAGGAATGAGCAGTTCTTC	CASSWDGRNEQFF
TRBV5-1	.	many	TRBJ2-6	TGCGCCAGCCTCTCTGGGGCCAACGTCCTGACTTTC	CASLSGANVLTF